The text below deals with one T cell receptor beta chain. The sample belongs to a study of blood T cell repertoires in COVID-19. Study-level information: COVID-19 samples from acute and convalescent phases originated in the United States, Italy and Spain.

Trimming cost V 0 bases and J 1 base; bases outside gene matches: 2. Germline assignment: CDR1 MDHEN and CDR2 SYDVKM. This CDR3 spans 15 amino acids. Measured with immunoSEQ multiplex PCR; TCRdb has only the in-frame clones, and not every one. The sample records approximately 250,000 clones, approximately 81% being singletons. This TCR was sampled from a man in his forties or fifties with acute or convalescent COVID-19. The chain uses TRBV28 and TRBJ1-1; 7 bases align to TRBD1. Sequenced material: peripheral blood. CDR3 region: CASSLWAGGNTEAFF. In DNA, the CDR3 is TGTGCCAGCAGTTTATGGGCAGGGGGGAACACTGAAGCTTTCTTT.